This T cell receptor beta chain was sequenced in a study of cytomegalovirus exposure and HLA in healthy donors. Points from the study as a whole: In a later analysis, TCR beta V- and J-gene trimming showed a link to a missense DCLRE1C variant.

Amplification used 60 Vbeta primers and 13 Jbeta primers. The data were produced by immunoSEQ multiplex PCR, yet TCRdb's version contains in-frame clones alone and is incomplete. The repertoire consists of 120,000 or so clones, with 81% occurring once and the leading ten covering around 2%. To note about this clone: Its antigen is unidentified.

The clonotype comes from a man between 18 and 29 years old in good health and CMV-seronegative. What was sequenced was PBMCs.

CDR3 protein: CASTTSGGSYEQYF. CDR3 nucleotide sequence: TGTGCCAGCACGACTAGCGGGGGATCCTACGAGCAGTACTTC. The chain carries TRBV27 and TRBJ2-7; 12 bases are a match to TRBD2. Unmatched junction bases numbered 2, after V lost 7 bases and J lost 1 base. Germline loops: CDR1 MNHEY, CDR2 SMNVEV (reference sequence). This CDR3 has 14 amino acids.